Listed here are 5 T cell receptor beta chains from one sample, sequenced in a study of T cell repertoires in cytomegalovirus infection. Antigens of these TCRs are unknown. In TCRdb, the reads were re-called with MiXCR into one record per CDR3 protein. The data hold about 740,000 distinct CDR3 sequences, with roughly 36% observed a single time. The material sequenced was cultured PBMCs, taken from culture after CMV antigen stimulation. The receptor set was obtained from a human donor in good health (CMV status not recorded). Some clones in this sample may be carry-over from other donors' samples.

The rearrangement links TRBV6-1 to TRBJ2-1; D is ambiguous. V was pared by 7 bases and J by 7 bases, with 11 bases between. CDR3 length: 12 amino acids. CDR1 MNHNS and CDR2 SASEGT come from the germline V gene. The CDR3 nucleotides read TGTGCCAGCATTCGACCAGTAAATGAGCAGTTCTTC. Translating it yields CASIRPVNEQFF.

In its sample, this clonotype was seen many times. This chain joins TRBV7-2 and TRBJ1-6; TRBD1 agrees at 7 bases. The CDR3 is 15 amino acids. Trimming cost V 5 bases and J 5 bases; bases outside gene matches: 6. The germline gives CDR1 SGHTA, CDR2 FQGNSA. The CDR3 region is CASSIEGADNSPLHF. In DNA form, the CDR3 reads TGTGCCAGCAGCATAGAGGGGGCCGATAATTCACCCCTCCACTTT. The full variable domain, with the rest looked up from reference TRBV7-2 and TRBJ1-6, is GAGVSQSPSNKVTEKGKDVELRCDPISGHTALYWYRQSLGQGLEFLIYFQGNSAPDKSGLPSDRFSAERTGGSVSTLTIQRTQQEDSAVYLCASSIEGADNSPLHFGNGTRLTVT.

At least ten counts were recorded for this clonotype. This chain links TRBV7-2 with TRBJ2-5; D not certain. V was pared by 4 bases and J by 8 bases, with 17 bases between. In germline, CDR1 is SGHTA, CDR2 FQGNSA. This CDR3 has 14 residues. The CDR3 DNA reads as TGTGCCAGCAGCTATTTGGGATACCAAGGTACCCAGTACTTC. Its translation is CASSYLGYQGTQYF.

Remarks on this clonotype: This may stem from a read error, because a much larger clone lies one nucleotide away. This chain links TRBV7-2 with TRBJ1-1; tentatively, D is TRBD1 (6 bases). This CDR3 has 14 amino acids. Germline lookup yields CDR1 SGHTA and CDR2 FQGNSA. CDR3 coding DNA: TGTGCCAGCAGCCTCCTGGGGGGGGACACTGAATCTTTCTTT. Translated: CASSLLGGDTESFF.

This chain uses TRBV28 with TRBJ1-3, with TRBD1 as a possible D gene (5 bases). The V gene's germline CDR1 is MDHEN and CDR2 SYDVKM. Trimming left V 6 bases short and J 0 bases short, with 9 bases between. The CDR3 has 14 residues. The DNA of the CDR3 is TGTGCCAGCAGGGGCAGGGACTCTGGAAACACCATATATTTT. Amino acids: CASRGRDSGNTIYF. The entire variable domain, with the rest obtained from reference TRBV28 and TRBJ1-3, is as follows: DVKVTQSSRYLVKRTGEKVFLECVQDMDHENMFWYRQDPGLGLRLIYFSYDVKMKEKGDIPEGYSVSREKKERFSLILESASTNQTSMYLCASRGRDSGNTIYFGEGSWLTVV.